These 5 T cell receptor beta chains were all obtained from the same sample, sequenced in a study of T cells after yellow fever vaccination. In TCRdb, the 5' RACE reads were re-called with MiXCR into one record per CDR3 protein. The data show tens of thousands of distinct CDR3 sequences, about 6% seen once. Sequenced here: CD4+ T cells sorted from PBMCs, sampled roughly 14 days after the first yellow fever vaccination. These receptors originate from a man younger than 30 who received the YFV17D yellow fever vaccine.

There are many counts of this clonotype. CDR3: CASSPAPMAGNTIYF. CDR3 nucleotides: TGTGCCAGCAGCCCGGCACCCATGGCAGGAAACACCATATATTTT. The rearrangement links TRBV5-4 to TRBJ1-3; D remains ambiguous. The CDR3 has 15 amino acids. Trimming shortened V by 4 bases and J by 4 bases, and 15 bases separated the two germline ends. Germline-derived CDR1 and CDR2 are SGHNT and YYREEE (reference sequence).

This clonotype was found many times. The chain combines TRBV2 with TRBJ2-1; D gene unclear. In germline, CDR1 is SNHLY, CDR2 FYNNEI. This CDR3 comprises 13 residues. V lost 2 bases and J 5 bases, leaving 7 bases between the germline ends. The CDR3 reads CASSEQANNEQFF. As DNA, the CDR3 is TGTGCCAGCAGTGAACAGGCCAACAATGAGCAGTTCTTC.

This clonotype was recorded many times. This rearrangement joins TRBV6-2 or TRBV6-3 to TRBJ2-7, with a weak D call TRBD2 (6 bases). Germline V gives CDR1 MNHEY, CDR2 SVGEGT. Trimming pared 7 bases from V and 1 base from J, leaving 14 bases between. The CDR3 loop spans 14 amino acids. Here the CDR3 DNA reads TGTGCCAGCACTTATCCAGGAGGGTCCTACGAGCAGTACTTC. Residues: CASTYPGGSYEQYF.

This clonotype was recorded many times. The DNA of the CDR3 is TGTGCCAGCAGCTCCGAACAGACGGACTATGGCTACACCTTC. Its translation: CASSSEQTDYGYTF. This chain joins TRBV7-2 and TRBJ1-2; D remains unclear. The CDR3 runs 14 residues. Trimming pared 4 bases from V and 3 bases from J, leaving 12 bases between. CDR1 is SGHTA and CDR2 is FQGNSA in the germline V gene.

This clonotype was seen ten or more times. The chain combines TRBV21-1 with TRBJ1-1; the listed D gene, TRBD1, was not tested against the DNA. TRBV21-1 is a documented pseudogene. CDR3 size: 16 residues. CDR3 coding DNA: TGTGCCAGCAGCAATACGGGAGGCGGGGGGCGGATTGAAGCTTTCTTT. Amino acids: CASSNTGGGGRIEAFF.